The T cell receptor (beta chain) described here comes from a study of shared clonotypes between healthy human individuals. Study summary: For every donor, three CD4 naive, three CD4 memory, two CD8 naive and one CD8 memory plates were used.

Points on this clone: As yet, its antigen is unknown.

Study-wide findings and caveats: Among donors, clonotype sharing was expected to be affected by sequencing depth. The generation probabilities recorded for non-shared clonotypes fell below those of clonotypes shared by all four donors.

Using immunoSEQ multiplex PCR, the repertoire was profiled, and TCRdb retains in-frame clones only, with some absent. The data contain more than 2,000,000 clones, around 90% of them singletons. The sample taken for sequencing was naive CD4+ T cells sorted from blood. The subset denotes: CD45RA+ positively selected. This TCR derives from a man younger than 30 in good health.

As DNA, the CDR3 is TGTGCCATCAGTGAGTCGCAGGGGCTGAGTTCACCCCTCCACTTT. This translates into CAISESQGLSSPLHF. V is TRBV10-3 and J is TRBJ1-6; D possibly corresponds to TRBD1 (6 bases). The CDR3 is 15 amino acids. Trimming shortened V by 0 bases and J by 9 bases, and 12 bases separated the two germline ends. CDR1 and CDR2 (germline): ENHRY, SYGVKD.